The entry that follows covers one TCR beta chain sequence. Its cognate antigen is unknown. The data belong to a study of human T cells and chemical hapten exposure. At the level of the study: Patients additionally received therapeutic doses of diphenylcyclopropenone on the scalp once a week, and this continued throughout the approximately 26-week study.

Stated time point: pre-sensitization, week 0. Described treatment: therapeutic diphenylcyclopropenone sensitization with weekly scalp DPC. For the library, individual cDNA molecules each received unique molecular identifiers. TCRdb called the RACE reads again in MiXCR, with one record for every CDR3 protein. There are 150,000 to 200,000 distinct CDR3 sequences in the sample; roughly 30% occur only once, and 2.9% lies in the top ten. The study, taken as a whole, reports: Donors were affected by alopecia, so their immune reaction might vary from that of healthy individuals.

Trimming cost V 6 bases and J 6 bases, with 20 bases left between them. The germline V gene encodes CDR1 MNHEY and CDR2 SMNVEV (reference sequence). The CDR3 totals 16 residues. The input for sequencing was whole blood, taken in connection with sensitization to the hapten diphenylcyclopropenone (DPC). The source of this sequence is a woman in her 30s with alopecia areata. Some clones in this sample may be carry-over from other donors' samples. The chain combines TRBV27 with TRBJ2-2; D tentatively fits TRBD1 or TRBD2 (6 bases each). The CDR3 DNA sequence: TGTGCCAGCAGAGGGCTTCTAGGGGGGACCGCCGGGGAGCTGTTTTTT. This codes for CASRGLLGGTAGELFF.